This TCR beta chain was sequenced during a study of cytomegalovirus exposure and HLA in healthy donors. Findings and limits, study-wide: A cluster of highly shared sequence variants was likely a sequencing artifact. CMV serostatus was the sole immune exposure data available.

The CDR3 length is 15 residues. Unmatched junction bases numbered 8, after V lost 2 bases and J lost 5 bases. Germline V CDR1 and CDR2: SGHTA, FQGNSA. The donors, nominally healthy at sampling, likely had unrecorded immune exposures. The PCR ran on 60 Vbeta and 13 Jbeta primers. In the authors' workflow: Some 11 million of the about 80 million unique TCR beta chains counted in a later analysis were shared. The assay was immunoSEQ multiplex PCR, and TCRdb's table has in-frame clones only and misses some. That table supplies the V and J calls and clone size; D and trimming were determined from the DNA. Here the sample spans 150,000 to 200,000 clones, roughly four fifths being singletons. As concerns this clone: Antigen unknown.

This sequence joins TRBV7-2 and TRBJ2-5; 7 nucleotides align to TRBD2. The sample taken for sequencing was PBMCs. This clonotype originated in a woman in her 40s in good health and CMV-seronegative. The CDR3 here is CASSLSWGGRETQYF. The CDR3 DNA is TGTGCCAGCAGCTTATCGTGGGGGGGTCGGGAGACCCAGTACTTC.